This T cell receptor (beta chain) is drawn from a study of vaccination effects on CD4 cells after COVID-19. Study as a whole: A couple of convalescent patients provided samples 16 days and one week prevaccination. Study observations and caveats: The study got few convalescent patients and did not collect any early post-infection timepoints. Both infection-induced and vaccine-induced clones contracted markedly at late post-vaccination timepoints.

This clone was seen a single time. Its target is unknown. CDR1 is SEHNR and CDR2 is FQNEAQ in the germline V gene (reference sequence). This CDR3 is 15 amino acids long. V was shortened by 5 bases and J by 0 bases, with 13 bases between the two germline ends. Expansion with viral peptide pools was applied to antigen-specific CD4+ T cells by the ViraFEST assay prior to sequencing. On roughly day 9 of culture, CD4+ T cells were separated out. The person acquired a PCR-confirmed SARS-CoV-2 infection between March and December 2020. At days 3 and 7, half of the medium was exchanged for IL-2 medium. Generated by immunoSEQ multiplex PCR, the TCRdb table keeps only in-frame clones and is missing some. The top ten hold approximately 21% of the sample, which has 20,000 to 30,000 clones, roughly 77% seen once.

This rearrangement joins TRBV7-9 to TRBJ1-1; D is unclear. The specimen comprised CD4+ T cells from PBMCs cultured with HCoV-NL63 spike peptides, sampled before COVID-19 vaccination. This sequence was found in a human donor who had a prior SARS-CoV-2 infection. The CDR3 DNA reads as TGTGCCAGCAGCGGCCGACTGAGGGTGAACACTGAAGCTTTCTTT. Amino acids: CASSGRLRVNTEAFF.